These 3 T cell receptor beta chains came from one sample sequenced in a study of stem cell transplantation in POMP-related autoinflammatory disease. Generated by immunoSEQ multiplex PCR, the TCRdb table keeps only in-frame clones and is missing some. Of about 9,900 clones listed, 70% to 80% are singletons. This material consisted of CD4+ T cells from PBMCs, taken after stem cell transplantation. The receptors here all came from a human patient with POMP-related autoinflammation and immune dysregulation (PRAID). Some T cells could come from the graft donor.

This clone was counted a few times. DNA for the CDR3: TGTGCCAGCAGTTACCCGGGTAGCGGGATCTACGAGCAGTACTTC. It is translated as CASSYPGSGIYEQYF. This sequence joins TRBV6-5 and TRBJ2-7; TRBD2 aligns across 8 bases. V shed 2 bases and J 3 bases; nucleotides not matched to a gene: 6. Germline V gene lookup returns CDR1 MNHEY and CDR2 SVGAGI. The CDR3 is 15 residues long.

In nucleotides, the CDR3 is TGTGCCAGTAGTATATTCGACAGCCCTGGGGCCAACGTCCTGACTTTC. This translates into CASSIFDSPGANVLTF. The rearrangement joins TRBV19 to TRBJ2-6; perhaps TRBD1 as D (5 bases). V was cut by 2 bases and J by 2 bases, with 10 bases left in between. There are 16 residues in the CDR3. The germline gives CDR1 LNHDA, CDR2 SQIVND (reference sequence). Filled out from reference TRBV19 and TRBJ2-6, the complete variable domain reads DGGITQSPKYLFRKEGQNVTLSCEQNLNHDAMYWYRQDPGQGLRLIYYSQIVNDFQKGDIAEGYSVSREKKESFPLTVTSAQKNPTAFYLCASSIFDSPGANVLTFGAGSRLTVL.

The chain couples TRBV7-9 to TRBJ2-1, with 10 bases identical to TRBD2. V lost 4 bases to trimming and J lost 7 bases; unmatched junction nucleotides: 10. The CDR3 spans 16 residues. From germline, CDR1 is SEHNR and CDR2 FQNEAQ (reference sequence). The CDR3 spells CASSSLSGRAENEQFF. The CDR3 DNA reads as TGTGCCAGCAGCTCCCTAAGCGGGAGGGCGGAAAATGAGCAGTTCTTC. Complete variable domain (other parts from reference TRBV7-9 and TRBJ2-1): DTGVSQNPRHKITKRGQNVTFRCDPISEHNRLYWYRQTLGQGPEFLTYFQNEAQLEKSRLLSDRFSAERPKGSFSTLEIQRTEQGDSAMYLCASSSLSGRAENEQFFGPGTRLTVL.